At least ten counts were recorded for the clone carrying this T cell receptor beta chain. Its antigen is not identified. These data belong to a study of T cells in Graves' hyperthyroidism and ophthalmopathy. General study results and limits: Ophthalmopathy cases were set apart from stable hyperthyroidism by a 13 V-J model.

It was RNA transcripts that yielded the amplified TCR beta CDR3 regions. First-round RT-PCR targeting the TCR CDR3 was performed with the HTBI primer set. TCRdb called the multiplex PCR reads again in MiXCR, with one record for every CDR3 protein. The table includes under 450,000 distinct CDR3 sequences, 13% detected once. Patients showing uncontrolled infection, other autoimmune disease, pregnancy or lactation were ineligible. Clinical symptoms, serum thyroxine, TRAb, thyroid ultrasound and orbital computed tomography established diagnosis. The receptor's source is a young man with Graves' hyperthyroidism that later progressed to Graves' ophthalmopathy. The specimen sequenced was blood.

Here the CDR3 DNA reads TGTGCCAGCAGCTTAGCGCCACTTACGGGAGGGGAGCTGTTTTTT. Residues: CASSLAPLTGGELFF. The chain links TRBV7-2 to TRBJ2-2; possible D gene TRBD2, 5 bases. V was cut by 0 bases and J by 8 bases, with 13 bases left in between. This CDR3 spans 15 amino acids. In germline, CDR1 is SGHTA, CDR2 FQGNSA. The full variable domain, completed using reference TRBV7-2 and TRBJ2-2, is GAGVSQSPSNKVTEKGKDVELRCDPISGHTALYWYRQSLGQGLEFLIYFQGNSAPDKSGLPSDRFSAERTGGSVSTLTIQRTQQEDSAVYLCASSLAPLTGGELFFGEGSRLTVL.